Below, 3 T cell receptor beta chains from the same sample are listed, as sequenced in a study of metastatic and nonmetastatic thyroid tumors. MiXCR reprocessed the PCR reads for TCRdb. The sample consists of 15,000 to 20,000 clones, around 25% of them appearing once. All patients reached thyroid surgery having received no treatment beforehand. The sample comprised adjacent normal tissue. The receptors come from a female donor with papillary thyroid cancer or a benign thyroid nodule (not recorded which). Some clones in this sample may be carry-over from other donors' samples.

At least ten counts were recorded for this clone. The junction does not match germline at one end; this may be a read error. The rearrangement links TRBV19 to TRBJ2-1; the D is unclear. CDR3 length: 14 amino acids. Looked up from germline, CDR1 is LNHDA and CDR2 is SQIVND (reference sequence). The CDR3 DNA sequence: TGCGTCAGTAGTATAGTAATACCCAGCTATGAGCAGTTCTTC. Its translation is CVSSIVIPSYEQFF.

V usage is TRBV20-1 and J usage is TRBJ2-3; D is tentatively TRBD1 or TRBD2 (6 bases each). CDR3 length: 14 amino acids. V gave up 1 base and J gave up 8 bases, with 16 bases separating them. Germline-derived CDR1 and CDR2 are DFQATT and SNEGSKA (reference sequence). DNA of the CDR3: TGCAGTGCTAGAGGGCTAGCGACACAGGGTACGCAGTATTTT. Residues: CSARGLATQGTQYF.

This clone was detected ten times or more. This chain uses TRBV5-1 with TRBJ2-1, with D hard to call. Trimming removed 4 bases at V and 0 bases at J, with 11 bases between. There are 15 residues in the CDR3. Germline V gene data show CDR1 as SGHRS and CDR2 as YFSETQ. For the CDR3, the DNA is TGCGCCAGCAGCCCGACCGATAGCTCCTACAATGAGCAGTTCTTC. Residues: CASSPTDSSYNEQFF. The full variable domain, rest sourced from reference TRBV5-1 and TRBJ2-1, is KAGVTQTPRYLIKTRGQQVTLSCSPISGHRSVSWYQQTPGQGLQFLFEYFSETQRNKGNFPGRFSGRQFSNSRSEMNVSTLELGDSALYLCASSPTDSSYNEQFFGPGTRLTVL.